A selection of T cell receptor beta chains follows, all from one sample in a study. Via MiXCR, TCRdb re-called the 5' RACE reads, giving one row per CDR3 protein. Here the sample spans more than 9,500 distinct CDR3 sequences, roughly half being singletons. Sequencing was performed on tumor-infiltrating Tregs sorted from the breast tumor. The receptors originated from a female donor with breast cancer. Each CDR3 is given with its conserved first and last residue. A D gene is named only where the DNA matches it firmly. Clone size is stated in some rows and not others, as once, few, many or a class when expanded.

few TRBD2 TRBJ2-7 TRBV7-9 TGTGCCAGCAGCTCCCTTGGGAGGGAATCGTCCGAGCAGTACTTC CASSSLGRESSEQYF
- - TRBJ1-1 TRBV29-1 TGCAGCGTGGGGCACGGGGGGTTCTCTGAAGCTTTCTTT CSVGHGGFSEAFF
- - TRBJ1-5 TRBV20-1 TGCAGTGCTTCCCGGGGGGGTGTCAATCAGCCCCAGCATTTT CSASRGGVNQPQHF
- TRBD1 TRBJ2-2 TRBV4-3 TGCGCCAGCAGCCCGGGACAGGGTCCCGGGGAGCTGTTTTTT CASSPGQGPGELFF
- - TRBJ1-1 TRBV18 TGTGCCAGCTCACCAGGTCGAGCATCCACTGAAGCTTTCTTT CASSPGRASTEAFF
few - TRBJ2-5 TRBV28 TGTGCCAGCAGGCTAGCGACACCTGAAGAGACCCAGTACTTC CASRLATPEETQYF
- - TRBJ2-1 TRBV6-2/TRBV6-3 TGTGCCAGCAGGGGAGCCCGAGGGGGGAGAGGGCGGGTTGAGCAGTTCTTC CASRGARGGRGRVEQFF
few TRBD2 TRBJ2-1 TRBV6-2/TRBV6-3 TGTGCCAGCAAGGCGGGAGGGCCCTTCCATGAGCAGTTCTTC CASKAGGPFHEQFF
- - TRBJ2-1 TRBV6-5 TGTGCCAGCAGTAACTCAGTCACCACGGTGGGGAGTGAGCAGTTCTTC CASSNSVTTVGSEQFF
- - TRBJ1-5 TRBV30 TGTGCCTGGAGTGTACGAACTCAGGGAGGCAATCAGCCCCAGCATTTT CAWSVRTQGGNQPQHF
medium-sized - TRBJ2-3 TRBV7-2 TGTGCCAGCAGCACCCGACCGTTCCCCACAGATACGCAGTATTTT CASSTRPFPTDTQYF
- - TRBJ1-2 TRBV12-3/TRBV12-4 TGTGCCAGCAGTTTATCTGCAGACTACCATGGCTACACCTTC CASSLSADYHGYTF
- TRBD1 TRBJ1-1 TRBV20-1 TGCAGTGCCCCCGGGACAGGGGGCGCGAGCACTGAAGCTTTCTTT CSAPGTGGASTEAFF
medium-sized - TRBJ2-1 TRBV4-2 TGTGCCAGCAGCCCCGGAGGGAATGAGCAGTTCTTC CASSPGGNEQFF
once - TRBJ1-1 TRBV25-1 TGTGCCAGCAAGGCGAACACTGAAGCTTTCTTT CASKANTEAFF
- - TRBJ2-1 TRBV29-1 TGCAGCGTTGGGGAGATAACTGGGTACAATGAGCAGTTCTTC CSVGEITGYNEQFF
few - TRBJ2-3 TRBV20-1 TGCAGTGCTAGGCGTGACGGGAGACCAGATACGCAGTATTTT CSARRDGRPDTQYF
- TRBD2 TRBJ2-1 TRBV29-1 TGCAGCGTTGAGGTGATTAGCGGGAGTTTGGATGAGCAGTTCTTC CSVEVISGSLDEQFF
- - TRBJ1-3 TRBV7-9 TGTGCCAGCAGCCCAGGAGGAAACACCATATATTTT CASSPGGNTIYF
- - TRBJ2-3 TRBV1 TGCACCAGCAGCCAAGATCCAGATACGCAGTATTTT CTSSQDPDTQYF
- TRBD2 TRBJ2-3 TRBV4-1 TGCGCCAGCAGCCAAGAGAGCACCCTAGCGGGAGGGGCCGATACGCAGTATTTT CASSQESTLAGGADTQYF
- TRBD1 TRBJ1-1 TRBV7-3 TGTGCCAGCAGCTTAGTAGGGGACAGGGGGAGGACTGAAGCTTTCTTT CASSLVGDRGRTEAFF
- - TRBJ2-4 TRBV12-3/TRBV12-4 TGTGCCAGCAGCCGTCGGTGGGGGCGGGAAGATGCCAAAAACATTCAGTACTTC CASSRRWGREDAKNIQYF
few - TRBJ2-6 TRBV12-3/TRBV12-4 TGTGCCAGCACTGCATCCAGGAGCTCTGGGGCCAACGTCCTGACTTTC CASTASRSSGANVLTF
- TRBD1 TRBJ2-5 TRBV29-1 TGCAGCGTTGTGTGGGACAGGGACCCTAGGGCCCAGTACTTC CSVVWDRDPRAQYF
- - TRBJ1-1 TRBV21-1 TGTGCCAGCAGCACCCGGGACAGATGCCATGAAGCTTTCTTT CASSTRDRCHEAFF
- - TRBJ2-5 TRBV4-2 TGTGCCAGCAGCCAAGAGTTAGTGGGAGTGGAGACCCAGTACTTC CASSQELVGVETQYF
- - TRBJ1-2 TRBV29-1 TGCAGCGCTGAACTCCGGGACACGAAGGACTATGGCTACACCTTC CSAELRDTKDYGYTF
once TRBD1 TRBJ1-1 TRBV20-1 TGCAGTGCTAGGACCGGGACAGGGAGGATGAACACTGAAGCTTTCTTT CSARTGTGRMNTEAFF
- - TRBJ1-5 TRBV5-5 TGTGCCAGCAGCCCCGCCGGCCAGGGCAATCAGCCCCAGCATTTT CASSPAGQGNQPQHF